This is a list of T cell receptor beta chains from one sample in a study of CD8+ T cells in alopecia areata. Assay: immunoSEQ multiplex PCR; the TCRdb copy retains only in-frame clones and omits some. The sample has approximately 210,000 clones; roughly three fifths are singletons. The sequencing used CD4+ T cells sorted from blood, collected around week 46, from a patient treated with tofacitinib. These receptor sequences come from a human donor with alopecia areata. Both conserved end residues are part of each CDR3. A D gene is named only where the DNA matches it firmly. Some rows have no size entry. The others give once, few or many, or a class for an expanded clone.

>few|TRBV6-1|TRBJ1-3|TRBD1
TGTGCCAGCAGTGAACCCACAGGGGACCGCTCTGGAAACACCATATATTTT
CASSEPTGDRSGNTIYF
>once|TRBV6-6|TRBJ1-2|NA
TGTGCCAGCAGTCCGGAACGTGGCTACACCTTC
CASSPERGYTF
>once|TRBV27|TRBJ1-2|NA
TGTGCCAGCACCTCATGGGCGGGTGACAGATCCTACACCTTC
CASTSWAGDRSYTF
>NA|TRBV11-2|TRBJ2-1|NA
TGTGCCAGCAGCTTAGCGTCGGATTACAATGAGCAGTTCTTC
CASSLASDYNEQFF
>NA|TRBV6-5|TRBJ2-3|NA
TGTGCCAGCAGCACCGGGACCCGTTTCGGGGATACGCAGTATTTT
CASSTGTRFGDTQYF
>once|TRBV2|TRBJ2-2|TRBD2
TGTGCCAGCAGTGAAACTAGCGAGTATACCGGGGAGCTGTTTTTT
CASSETSEYTGELFF
>NA|TRBV20-1|TRBJ2-5|NA
TGCAGTGCCGAAAAAGAGACCCAGTACTTC
CSAEKETQYF
>NA|TRBV29-1|TRBJ2-3|NA
TGCAGCATCCTTTGGGGGACAGATACGCAGTATTTT
CSILWGTDTQYF
>NA|TRBV7-2|TRBJ1-2|TRBD1
TGTGCCAGCAGCTTAGCAAGGGACAGGTTTGGCTATGGCTACACCTTC
CASSLARDRFGYGYTF
>NA|TRBV2|TRBJ1-5|NA
TGTGCCAGCAGTCGGGACACCAATCAGCCCCAGCATTTT
CASSRDTNQPQHF
>NA|TRBV5-1|TRBJ1-6|NA
TGCGCCAGCAGCCTGAAACAGGGAAATGTAAGATCACCCCTCCACTTT
CASSLKQGNVRSPLHF
>NA|TRBV29-1|TRBJ2-7|TRBD1
TGCAGCGCGGAGACAGGGGCACCCTACGAGCAGTACTTC
CSAETGAPYEQYF
>NA|TRBV6-5|TRBJ2-5|NA
TGTGCCAGCAGTTATGTCGGGGGAAGGGAGACCCAGTACTTC
CASSYVGGRETQYF
>NA|TRBV28|TRBJ2-7|NA
TGTGCCAGCAGTACCGGGGTTTACGAGCAGTACTTC
CASSTGVYEQYF
>few|TRBV14|TRBJ2-5|NA
TGTGCCAGCAGCCCCCCAGGGGTAGGGGTGGAGACCCAGTACTTC
CASSPPGVGVETQYF
>NA|TRBV2|TRBJ1-5|NA
TGTGCCAGCAGTCCCGACAGGACGTATCAGCCCCAGCATTTT
CASSPDRTYQPQHF
>NA|TRBV5-6|TRBJ2-1|TRBD2
TGTGCCAGCAGCTCAAAACCCCGACTAGCGGGATTTAATGAGCAGTTCTTC
CASSSKPRLAGFNEQFF
>many|TRBV11-1|TRBJ1-1|NA
TGTGCCAGCAGCTTCAACGACATGAACACTGAAGCTTTCTTT
CASSFNDMNTEAFF
>NA|TRBV29-1|TRBJ2-7|NA
TGCAGCGTCCTTACCTCCGTCTACGAGCAGTACTTC
CSVLTSVYEQYF
>once|TRBV15|TRBJ2-3|TRBD1
TGTGCCACCAGCAGAAAAGACAGGGGGCAGACAGATACGCAGTATTTT
CATSRKDRGQTDTQYF
>NA|TRBV7-2|TRBJ2-1|NA
TGTGCCAGCAGCTTAGGTCGCGGACAGCAGTTCTTC
CASSLGRGQQFF
>NA|TRBV30|TRBJ1-5|TRBD1
TGTGCCTGGAGTACAGGGGGGCCCCAGCATTTT
CAWSTGGPQHF
>NA|TRBV29-1|TRBJ2-6|TRBD1
TGCAGCGTTTTAGGGGGCCCTTGGGGGGCCAACGTCCTGACTTTC
CSVLGGPWGANVLTF
>NA|TRBV6-1|TRBJ2-3|TRBD2
TGTGCCAGCGGGGGACTAGCGGGGGTTCGGGATACGCAGTATTTT
CASGGLAGVRDTQYF
>few|TRBV6-5|TRBJ2-5|TRBD2
TGTGCCAGCAGTTATTCTAGCGGGGAGTCTACAGAGACCCAGTACTTC
CASSYSSGESTETQYF
>NA|TRBV11-3|TRBJ2-7|TRBD1
TGTGCCAGCAGCTTGGCAGGGGGCAGTCTGGAGCAGTACTTC
CASSLAGGSLEQYF
>few|TRBV29-1|TRBJ2-4|NA
TGCAGCGTTGAATTCGGAAACATTCAGTACTTC
CSVEFGNIQYF
>NA|TRBV30|TRBJ1-1|NA
TGTGCCTGGAGTGTAGGACAGCGTGAAGCTTTCTTT
CAWSVGQREAFF
>NA|TRBV5-1|TRBJ1-1|NA
TGCGCCAGCAGCGGGTACGGCCAGAACACTGAAGCTTTCTTT
CASSGYGQNTEAFF
>NA|TRBV10-3|TRBJ2-7|NA
TGTGCCATCAGTGGCAACCCGACGGGACCCTCCTACGAGCAGTACTTC
CAISGNPTGPSYEQYF
>NA|TRBV29-1|TRBJ1-2|NA
TGCAGCGTTGATAGTCGGATTAACTATGGCTACACCTTC
CSVDSRINYGYTF
>NA|TRBV7-2|TRBJ2-2|NA
TGTGCCAGCAGCTTAGTTTCCGGTCACACCGGGGAGCTGTTTTTT
CASSLVSGHTGELFF
>few|TRBV5-1|TRBJ1-1|NA
TGCGCCAGCAGACAGAACATGAACACTGAAGCTTTCTTT
CASRQNMNTEAFF
>NA|TRBV4-1|TRBJ2-7|NA
TGCGCCAGCAGCCAAGAGAAGGGAGAGCAGTACTTC
CASSQEKGEQYF
>NA|TRBV5-6|TRBJ1-1|NA
TGTGCCAGCAGGGGCTGGGTGAACACTGAAGCTTTCTTT
CASRGWVNTEAFF
>NA|TRBV11-1|TRBJ2-1|TRBD1
TGTGCCAGCAGCTTAGCGACCGGGACAGGGTTGGGTAATGAGCAGTTCTTC
CASSLATGTGLGNEQFF
>NA|TRBV5-1|TRBJ2-1|NA
TGCGCCAGCAGCTTGGAGAGGGCGGCCTTGTCCTACAATGAGCAGTTCTTC
CASSLERAALSYNEQFF
>few|TRBV25-1|TRBJ1-6|NA
TGTGCCAGCAGTGATTCAGTTGGGCCCCTCCACTTT
CASSDSVGPLHF
>NA|TRBV7-6|TRBJ1-6|TRBD1
TGTGCCAGCAGCTCGGGACAGTTGTACTCACCCCTCCACTTT
CASSSGQLYSPLHF
>NA|TRBV30|TRBJ1-2|NA
TGTGCCTGGAACAGGGACGGGTATGGCTACACCTTC
CAWNRDGYGYTF
>NA|TRBV5-1|TRBJ2-7|NA
TGCGCCAGCAGCTGGAGGCAGGACTCCTACGAGCAGTACTTC
CASSWRQDSYEQYF
>NA|TRBV4-3|TRBJ1-2|TRBD1
TGCGCCAGCAGCCCATCCGACAGGGAGGAAGGCTACACCTTC
CASSPSDREEGYTF
>few|TRBV5-6|TRBJ2-5|TRBD1
TGTGCCAGCAGCAACCAACAGGGGATGGCGGAGACCCAGTACTTC
CASSNQQGMAETQYF
>NA|TRBV11-2|TRBJ2-2|NA
TGTGCCAGCAGCTTAGGACTCACCGGGGAGCTGTTTTTT
CASSLGLTGELFF
>NA|TRBV18|TRBJ1-2|NA
TGTGCCAGCTCTCCAGGACAGTCGGGCTATGGCTACACCTTC
CASSPGQSGYGYTF
>NA|TRBV6-5|TRBJ2-7|NA
TGTGCCAGCAGCCCCGGGACAATCAGCTCCTACGAGCAGTACTTC
CASSPGTISSYEQYF
>NA|TRBV29-1|TRBJ1-2|TRBD1
TGCAGCGTTGACGGGGACAGGGAGAATGGCTACACCTTC
CSVDGDRENGYTF
>NA|TRBV2|TRBJ2-7|NA
TGTGCCAGCAGTGAATGGTCGGGGATCTACGAGCAGTACTTC
CASSEWSGIYEQYF
>NA|TRBV29-1|TRBJ2-7|TRBD1
TGCAGCGTTGTCTGGAGGACAGGGAGGTACGAGCAGTACTTC
CSVVWRTGRYEQYF
>NA|TRBV4-1|TRBJ2-2|NA
TGCGCCAGCAGCGGTCCGGGTTCCCGCACCGGGGAGCTGTTTTTT
CASSGPGSRTGELFF
>NA|TRBV29-1|TRBJ2-1|NA
TGCAGCGTTGGCAGGGTCTACAATGAGCAGTTCTTC
CSVGRVYNEQFF
>many|TRBV4-3|TRBJ1-3|NA
TGCGCCAGCAGCCAAAACCTACCCGGCAGCTCTGGAAACACCATATATTTT
CASSQNLPGSSGNTIYF
>NA|TRBV30|TRBJ1-5|NA
TGTGCCTGGAGTGGCGAGGGGGTTCAGCCCCAGCATTTT
CAWSGEGVQPQHF
>NA|TRBV30|TRBJ1-2|NA
TGTGCCTGGAGCAGGCTCCATGGCTACACCTTC
CAWSRLHGYTF